The 30 T cell receptor beta chains given below trace back to one sample, sequenced in a study of blood T cell repertoires in COVID-19. The repertoire was sequenced with immunoSEQ multiplex PCR; TCRdb's copy has only in-frame clones and lacks some. The table shows 210,000 or so clones, with around nine tenths occurring only once. Sequenced input: peripheral blood. The receptors come from a woman aged 40 to 50 who had recovered from COVID-19.

This chain links TRBV19 with TRBJ2-7, with D perhaps TRBD2 (6 bases). CDR1 is LNHDA, CDR2 SQIVND, per germline (reference sequence). The V end lost 1 base, the J end lost 6 bases, and 10 bases lay between the germline ends. The length of the CDR3 is 13 residues. CDR3 residues: CASSIGGRGEQYF. In nucleotides, the CDR3 is TGTGCCAGTAGTATAGGCGGGCGGGGCGAGCAGTACTTC.

The table lists this clone with a count of one. This sequence joins TRBV6-5 and TRBJ1-2, with 12 bases identical to TRBD1. Germline V gene data show CDR1 as MNHEY and CDR2 as SVGAGI. This CDR3 contains 15 residues. Trimming at V came to 6 bases and at J to 8 bases, leaving 10 bases not matched to a gene. The CDR3 DNA is TGTGCCAGCAGACCCGGGACAGGGGGCATAAGGGGCTACACCTTC. Encoded protein: CASRPGTGGIRGYTF.

The chain is built from TRBV5-1 and TRBJ1-4; 10 bases match TRBD1. Unmatched junction bases numbered 4, after V lost 0 bases and J lost 5 bases. This CDR3 is built from 16 residues. CDR1 and CDR2 from the germline V gene are SGHRS and YFSETQ. The CDR3 nucleotides read TGCGCCAGCAGCTTGGTGGGGGACAGGGGCAATGAAAAACTGTTTTTT. This encodes CASSLVGDRGNEKLFF.

The CDR3 here is CASGLDFGAGLNTEAFF. Here the CDR3 DNA reads TGTGCTAGTGGTTTGGATTTTGGGGCCGGATTGAACACTGAAGCTTTCTTT. This rearrangement joins TRBV12-5 to TRBJ1-1; TRBD1 might be the D (5 bases). This CDR3 comprises 17 residues. Deletions cut 1 base from V and 0 bases from J, with 15 bases between. CDR1 and CDR2 (germline): LGHNT, FRNRAP.

V usage is TRBV9 and J usage is TRBJ1-3; TRBD1 agrees at 9 bases. This CDR3 comprises 17 residues. The V and J ends lost 0 bases and 0 bases, in that order; junction bases with no gene match: 4. The germline CDR1 and CDR2 sequences are SGDLS and YYNGEE. As DNA, the CDR3 is TGTGCCAGCAGCGTAGAGGGACAGGGAGTCTCTGGAAACACCATATATTTT. It yields the protein CASSVEGQGVSGNTIYF. Full variable domain (remainder filled in from reference TRBV9 and TRBJ1-3): DSGVTQTPKHLITATGQRVTLRCSPRSGDLSVYWYQQSLDQGLQFLIQYYNGEERAKGNILERFSAQQFPDLHSELNLSSLELGDSALYFCASSVEGQGVSGNTIYFGEGSWLTVV.

This clone turned up a few times. The rearrangement joins TRBV30 to TRBJ2-7; D ambiguous. Germline V gene sequence: CDR1 GTSNPN, CDR2 SVGIG (reference sequence). This CDR3 is 12 amino acids long. V lost 5 bases, J lost 0 bases, and 8 bases lay in between. The CDR3 DNA sequence: TGTGCCTGGGCACTAAGCTCCTACGAGCAGTACTTC. The encoded protein is CAWALSSYEQYF.

V is TRBV27 and J is TRBJ1-6; no firm D call. The length of the CDR3 is 15 residues. From germline, CDR1 is MNHEY and CDR2 SMNVEV (reference sequence). Trimming left V 3 bases short and J 5 bases short, with 11 bases between. CDR3 amino acids: CASSFTGVHNSPLHF. The CDR3 nucleotides read TGTGCCAGCAGTTTTACCGGGGTACATAATTCACCCCTCCACTTT.

Written as DNA, the CDR3 is TGTGCCAGCAGCGTCCAGGGGGGGAACACTGAAGCTTTCTTT. Translating it yields CASSVQGGNTEAFF. This chain links TRBV2 with TRBJ1-1; TRBD1 matches 7 bases. The germline V gene has CDR1 SNHLY and CDR2 FYNNEI. Trimming cost V 6 bases and J 1 base; bases outside gene matches: 5. The CDR3 totals 14 residues.

This clone has more than one count but fewer than ten. The CDR3 region is CASSLQGTLNTEAFF. The CDR3 DNA sequence: TGTGCCAGCAGTCTACAGGGGACGCTGAACACTGAAGCTTTCTTT. The chain uses TRBV2 and TRBJ1-1, with TRBD1 matching 7 bases. V lost 5 bases to trimming and J lost 0 bases; unmatched junction nucleotides: 6. There are 15 residues in the CDR3. Germline CDR1 and CDR2: SNHLY and FYNNEI.

This clone was detected once. The chain couples TRBV18 to TRBJ1-1, with 7 bases aligning to TRBD1. The CDR3 contains 15 residues. CDR1 KGHSH and CDR2 LQKENI come from the germline V gene. After removal of 3 bases from V and 1 base from J, the junction contained 5 bases not matched to a gene. This chain's CDR3 is CASSPRQGGNTEAFF. The CDR3 nucleotides read TGTGCCAGCTCACCTCGACAGGGAGGGAACACTGAAGCTTTCTTT.

The chain recombines TRBV12-3 or TRBV12-4 with TRBJ2-5; D remains ambiguous. V dropped 3 bases and J dropped 5 bases, with 10 bases sitting between them. The CDR3 extends over 13 amino acids. CDR3 in DNA: TGTGCCAGCAGTTTTGATCATAGTGAGACCCAGTACTTC. As protein: CASSFDHSETQYF.

The rearrangement uses TRBV9 and TRBJ2-7; 12 nucleotides align to TRBD1. The CDR3 has 16 residues. Per germline, CDR1 SGDLS and CDR2 YYNGEE. The V gene end was trimmed by 0 bases and the J gene end by 7 bases; junction bases not matched to a gene: 8. CDR3 nucleotide sequence: TGTGCCAGCAGCGTAGGGGACAGGGGGCCTACGCGGGAGCAGTACTTC. Protein sequence: CASSVGDRGPTREQYF. The full variable domain, with the rest looked up from reference TRBV9 and TRBJ2-7, is DSGVTQTPKHLITATGQRVTLRCSPRSGDLSVYWYQQSLDQGLQFLIQYYNGEERAKGNILERFSAQQFPDLHSELNLSSLELGDSALYFCASSVGDRGPTREQYFGPGTRLTVT.

This clone occurred once. The chain recombines TRBV27 with TRBJ2-3, with D possibly being TRBD2 (6 bases). V was trimmed by 7 bases and J by 3 bases, leaving 11 bases between them. Germline lookup yields CDR1 MNHEY and CDR2 SMNVEV (reference sequence). CDR3 length: 13 amino acids. The CDR3 nucleotides are TGTGCCAGCAATAGGGGAGGAACAGATACGCAGTATTTT. As protein: CASNRGGTDTQYF.

The chain uses TRBV30 and TRBJ2-7; 9 nucleotides line up with TRBD2. The ends lost 4 bases at V and 2 bases at J; junction bases unmatched: 9. The CDR3 contains 15 residues. Germline-derived CDR1 and CDR2 are GTSNPN and SVGIG (reference sequence). The CDR3 sequence: CAWKSAGGGTYEQYF. The CDR3 nucleotides read TGTGCCTGGAAATCGGCGGGAGGGGGGACCTACGAGCAGTACTTC.

In DNA, the CDR3 is TGTGCCAGCAGCGGGACTAGCGGGGGCCGAGAGACCCAGTACTTC. Its protein product is CASSGTSGGRETQYF. V gene TRBV2 combines with J gene TRBJ2-5; 14 bases align to TRBD2. The J segment lost 4 bases and the V segment lost 6 bases, leaving 4 bases of the junction unmatched. The CDR3 runs to 15 residues. CDR1 is SNHLY, CDR2 FYNNEI, per germline.

The chain is built from TRBV5-4 and TRBJ2-2; a weak D match, TRBD1 (5 bases). With 9 bases removed from V and 2 bases from J, the gap between germline ends came to 17 bases. Germline V gives CDR1 SGHNT, CDR2 YYREEE (reference sequence). The CDR3 is made up of 15 amino acids. CDR3 sequence: CATHPPGLNTGELFF. CDR3 nucleotides: TGTGCCACCCACCCCCCAGGGTTAAACACCGGGGAGCTGTTTTTT.

The V gene is TRBV19, the J gene TRBJ1-2; 9 positions match TRBD1. Per the germline V gene, CDR1 is LNHDA and CDR2 is SQIVND (reference sequence). CDR3 length equals 15 residues. Trimming removed 6 bases from V and 4 bases from J; junction bases left unmatched: 9. The CDR3 loop reads CASRSGTGFFYGYTF. The DNA of the CDR3 is TGTGCCAGTAGATCGGGGACAGGGTTTTTCTATGGCTACACCTTC. The full variable domain, its missing parts supplied by reference TRBV19 and TRBJ1-2, is DGGITQSPKYLFRKEGQNVTLSCEQNLNHDAMYWYRQDPGQGLRLIYYSQIVNDFQKGDIAEGYSVSREKKESFPLTVTSAQKNPTAFYLCASRSGTGFFYGYTFGSGTRLTVV.

On this clone: Other DNA sequences of this sample code for an identical CDR3. J is TRBJ1-1 and V is TRBV19, with D possibly matching TRBD1 (6 bases). V was trimmed by 5 bases and J by 1 base, leaving 8 bases between them. This CDR3 spans 13 amino acids. CDR1 and CDR2 (germline): LNHDA, SQIVND (reference sequence). In DNA form, the CDR3 reads TGTGCCAGTAGTCAGGGGCGGAACACTGAAGCTTTCTTT. Its protein product is CASSQGRNTEAFF.

The genes are TRBV6-1 and TRBJ1-2; tentative D call: TRBD1 (6 bases). Germline V CDR1 and CDR2: MNHNS, SASEGT. The CDR3 consists of 15 residues. Trimming removed 3 bases from V and 8 bases from J, with 19 bases in between. CDR3 region: CASSDPAATGPGYTF. The CDR3 coding sequence is TGTGCCAGCAGTGATCCGGCAGCCACAGGGCCCGGCTACACCTTC.

The chain is built from TRBV12-5 and TRBJ2-1; 9 bases map to TRBD2. The junction had 14 bases not matched to a gene; V was cut back by 1 base and J by 7 bases. The CDR3 runs 18 residues. Germline CDR1 is LGHNT and CDR2 is FRNRAP. CDR3 sequence reads: CASGLDLIAGVEGNEQFF. In nucleotides, the CDR3 is TGTGCTAGTGGTTTGGACCTAATAGCGGGAGTCGAAGGTAATGAGCAGTTCTTC.

The V call is TRBV5-6, the J call TRBJ2-5; 8 bases map to TRBD2. V gave up 0 bases and J gave up 7 bases; unmatched junction bases: 11. The CDR3 totals 16 residues. Looked up from germline, CDR1 is SGHDT and CDR2 is YYEEEE. CDR3 in DNA: TGTGCCAGCAGCTTGGCCGGAGCGGGAGAGGGGAGGACCCAGTACTTC. Amino acids: CASSLAGAGEGRTQYF.

The V and J genes are TRBV18 and TRBJ1-1; D gene unclear. The CDR3 extends over 14 amino acids. Between the trimmed V and J ends, which lost 1 base and 5 bases, there was a span of 11 bases. CDR1 and CDR2 from the germline V gene are KGHSH and LQKENI. This CDR3 is CASSPLEPGTEAFF. The CDR3 DNA reads as TGTGCCAGCTCACCACTGGAGCCGGGGACTGAAGCTTTCTTT.

The chain combines TRBV12-3 or TRBV12-4 with TRBJ1-1; D gene unclear. The CDR3 spans 11 residues. The V and J ends lost 6 bases and 4 bases respectively, with 6 bases between them. CDR3 amino acids: CASSPLTEAFF. The DNA of the CDR3 is TGTGCCAGCAGCCCCCTCACTGAAGCTTTCTTT.

This rearrangement joins TRBV2 to TRBJ2-1; perhaps TRBD2 as D (6 bases). Germline CDR1 reads SNHLY; CDR2 reads FYNNEI. The CDR3 has 12 amino acids. Deletions cut 5 bases from V and 10 bases from J, with 12 bases between. In nucleotides, the CDR3 is TGTGCCAGCAGTACGACTAGTGGGGAGCAGTTCTTC. Amino acid sequence: CASSTTSGEQFF.

The rearrangement uses TRBV4-1 and TRBJ2-7; D perhaps matches TRBD2 (6 bases). CDR3 size: 15 residues. Germline CDR1 reads MGHRA; CDR2 reads YSYEKL. V lost 3 bases to trimming and J lost 3 bases, with 15 bases between them. CDR3 nucleotide sequence: TGCGCCAGCAGCCAGGAGGGGACTGGGGACTACGAGCAGTACTTC. It specifies CASSQEGTGDYEQYF.

The table lists this clone with a few counts. This sequence joins TRBV4-3 and TRBJ2-7, with D possibly matching TRBD2 (5 bases). Germline values: CDR1 LGHNA, CDR2 YSLEER. The CDR3 runs 14 residues. V was pared by 6 bases and J by 3 bases, with 15 bases between. CDR3 sequence reads: CASSPGRGGYEQYF. The DNA for the CDR3 is TGCGCCAGCAGTCCCGGTAGAGGAGGCTACGAGCAGTACTTC.

The rearrangement joins TRBV19 to TRBJ2-5; 8 positions agree with TRBD1. This CDR3 is built from 14 residues. The V segment lost 4 bases and the J segment 4 bases; nucleotides outside the gene matches: 5. Per the germline V gene, CDR1 is LNHDA and CDR2 is SQIVND (reference sequence). The CDR3 DNA sequence: TGTGCCAGTAGTAAACCAGGGGGCCGAGAGACCCAGTACTTC. Amino acids: CASSKPGGRETQYF.

This clone was seen only a few times. The J gene is TRBJ1-3, the V gene TRBV27, with D possibly being TRBD1 (6 bases). Between the trimmed V and J ends, which lost 5 bases and 0 bases, there was a span of 14 bases. The CDR3 spans 16 residues. Germline values: CDR1 MNHEY, CDR2 SMNVEV (reference sequence). The CDR3 DNA is TGTGCCAGCAGTCCGATGGGACATCTCTCTGGAAACACCATATATTTT. Translation: CASSPMGHLSGNTIYF.

The chain employs TRBV24-1 and TRBJ2-5, with TRBD1 identical over 8 bases. The junction had 3 bases not matched to a gene; V was cut back by 0 bases and J by 1 base. The CDR3 is made up of 16 amino acids. The germline gives CDR1 KGHDR, CDR2 SFDVKD. CDR3 amino acids: CATSDLGQGAQETQYF. For the CDR3, the DNA is TGTGCCACCAGTGATTTGGGACAGGGCGCCCAAGAGACCCAGTACTTC.

V and J are TRBV5-1 and TRBJ1-2, with TRBD1 matching over 7 bases. The trim removed 1 base at V and 6 bases at J, leaving 3 bases unmatched. Per germline, CDR1 SGHRS and CDR2 YFSETQ. The CDR3 length is 13 residues. CDR3 DNA: TGCGCCAGCAGCTTGCAGGGGGAGGATGGCTACACCTTC. It translates to CASSLQGEDGYTF.